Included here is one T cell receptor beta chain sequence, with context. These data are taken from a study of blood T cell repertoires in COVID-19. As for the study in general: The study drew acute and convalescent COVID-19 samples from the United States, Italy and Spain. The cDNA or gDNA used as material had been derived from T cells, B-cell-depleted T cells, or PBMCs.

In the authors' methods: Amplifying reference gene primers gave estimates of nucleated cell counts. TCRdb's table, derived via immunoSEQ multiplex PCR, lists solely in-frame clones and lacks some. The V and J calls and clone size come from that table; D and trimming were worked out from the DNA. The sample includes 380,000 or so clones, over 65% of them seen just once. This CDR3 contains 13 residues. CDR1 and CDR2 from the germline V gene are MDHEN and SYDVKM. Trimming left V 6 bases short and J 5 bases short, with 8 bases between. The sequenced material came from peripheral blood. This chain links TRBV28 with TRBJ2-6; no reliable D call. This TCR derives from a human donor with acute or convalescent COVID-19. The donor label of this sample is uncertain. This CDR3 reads CASSPPRANVLTF. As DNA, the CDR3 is TGTGCCAGCAGCCCCCCTAGGGCCAACGTCCTGACTTTC.